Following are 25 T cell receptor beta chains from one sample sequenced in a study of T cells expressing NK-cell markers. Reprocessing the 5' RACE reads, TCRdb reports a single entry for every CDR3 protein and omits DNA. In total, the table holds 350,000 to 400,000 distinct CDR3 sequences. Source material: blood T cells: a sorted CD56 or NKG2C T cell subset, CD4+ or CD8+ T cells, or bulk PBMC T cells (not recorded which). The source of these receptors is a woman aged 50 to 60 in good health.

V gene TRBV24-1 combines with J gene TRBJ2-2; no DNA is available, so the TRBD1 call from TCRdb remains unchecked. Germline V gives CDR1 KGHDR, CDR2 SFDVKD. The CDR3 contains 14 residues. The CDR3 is CATLDSANTGELFF.

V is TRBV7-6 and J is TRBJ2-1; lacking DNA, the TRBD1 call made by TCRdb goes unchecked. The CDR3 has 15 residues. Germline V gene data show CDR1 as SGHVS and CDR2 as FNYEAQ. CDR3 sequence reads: CASTPGRRGDDEQFF. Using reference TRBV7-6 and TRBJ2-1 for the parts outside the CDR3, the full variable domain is GAGVSQSPRYKVTKRGQDVALRCDPISGHVSLYWYRQALGQGPEFLTYFNYEAQQDKSGLPNDRFSAERPEGSISTLTIQRTEQRDSAMYRCASTPGRRGDDEQFFGPGTRLTVL.

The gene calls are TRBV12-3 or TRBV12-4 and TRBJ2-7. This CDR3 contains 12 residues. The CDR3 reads CASSLSGYEQYF.

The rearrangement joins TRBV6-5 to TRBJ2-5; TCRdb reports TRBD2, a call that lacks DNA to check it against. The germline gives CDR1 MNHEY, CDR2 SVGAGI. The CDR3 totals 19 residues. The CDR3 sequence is CASSPLQGLAGVGQETQYF.

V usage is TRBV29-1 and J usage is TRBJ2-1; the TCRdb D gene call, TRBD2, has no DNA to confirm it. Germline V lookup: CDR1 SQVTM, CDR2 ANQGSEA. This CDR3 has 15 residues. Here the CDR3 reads CSAHSSGGPVNEQFF.

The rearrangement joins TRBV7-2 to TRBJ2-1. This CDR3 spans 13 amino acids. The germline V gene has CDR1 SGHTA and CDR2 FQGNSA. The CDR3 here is CASSQSIPDKQFF.

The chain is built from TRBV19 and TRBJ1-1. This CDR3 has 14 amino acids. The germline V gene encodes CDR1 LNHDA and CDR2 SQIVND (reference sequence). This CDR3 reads CASSNPGLKGSAFF. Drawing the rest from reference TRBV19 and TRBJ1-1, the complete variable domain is DGGITQSPKYLFRKEGQNVTLSCEQNLNHDAMYWYRQDPGQGLRLIYYSQIVNDFQKGDIAEGYSVSREKKESFPLTVTSAQKNPTAFYLCASSNPGLKGSAFFGQGTRLTVV.

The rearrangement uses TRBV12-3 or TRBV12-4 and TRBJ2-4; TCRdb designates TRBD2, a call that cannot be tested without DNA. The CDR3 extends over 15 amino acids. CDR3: CASSLWGDGKNIQYF.

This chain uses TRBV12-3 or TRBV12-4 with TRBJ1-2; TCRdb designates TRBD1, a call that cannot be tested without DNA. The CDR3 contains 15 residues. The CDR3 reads CASSRRVVDRAGYTF.

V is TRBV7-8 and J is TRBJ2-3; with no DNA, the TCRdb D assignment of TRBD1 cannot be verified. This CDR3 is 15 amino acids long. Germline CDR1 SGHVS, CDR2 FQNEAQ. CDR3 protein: CASSPGTGETDTQYF.

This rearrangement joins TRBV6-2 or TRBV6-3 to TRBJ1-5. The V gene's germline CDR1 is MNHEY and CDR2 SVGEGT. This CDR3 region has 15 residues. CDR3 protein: CASSYPETANQPQHF.

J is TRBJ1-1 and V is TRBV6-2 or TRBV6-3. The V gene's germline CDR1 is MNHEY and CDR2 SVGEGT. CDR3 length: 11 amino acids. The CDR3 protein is CASSYPGAAFF.

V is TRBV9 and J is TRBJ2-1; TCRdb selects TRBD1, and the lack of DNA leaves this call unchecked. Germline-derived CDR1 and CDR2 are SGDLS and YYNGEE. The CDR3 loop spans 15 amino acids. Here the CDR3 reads CASSARASAYNEQFF.

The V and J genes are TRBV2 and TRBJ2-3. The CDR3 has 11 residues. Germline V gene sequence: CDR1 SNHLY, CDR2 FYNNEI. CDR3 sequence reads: CASGGTDTQYF.

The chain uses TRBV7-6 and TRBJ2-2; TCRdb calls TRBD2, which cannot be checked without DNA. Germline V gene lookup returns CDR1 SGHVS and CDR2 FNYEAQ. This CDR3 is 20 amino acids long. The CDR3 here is CASSSPQESGIIANTGELFF.

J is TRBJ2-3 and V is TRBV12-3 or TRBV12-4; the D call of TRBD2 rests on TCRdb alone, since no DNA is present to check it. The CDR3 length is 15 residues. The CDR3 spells CASSFTAGSTDTQYF.

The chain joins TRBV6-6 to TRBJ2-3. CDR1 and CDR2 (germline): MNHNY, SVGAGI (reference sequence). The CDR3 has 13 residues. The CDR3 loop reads CASSSTLTDTQYF.

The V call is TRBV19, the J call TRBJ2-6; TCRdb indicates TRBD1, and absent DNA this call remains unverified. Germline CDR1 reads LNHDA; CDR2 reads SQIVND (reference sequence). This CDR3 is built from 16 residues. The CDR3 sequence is CASSSGAVSGANVLTF. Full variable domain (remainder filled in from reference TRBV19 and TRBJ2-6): DGGITQSPKYLFRKEGQNVTLSCEQNLNHDAMYWYRQDPGQGLRLIYYSQIVNDFQKGDIAEGYSVSREKKESFPLTVTSAQKNPTAFYLCASSSGAVSGANVLTFGAGSRLTVL.

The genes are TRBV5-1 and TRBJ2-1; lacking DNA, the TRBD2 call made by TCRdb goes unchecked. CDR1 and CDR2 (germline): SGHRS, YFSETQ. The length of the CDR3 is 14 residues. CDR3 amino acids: CASSQTSGYNEQFF.

The CDR3 region is CASSETTGRNSPLHF. This chain uses TRBV5-1 with TRBJ1-6; TCRdb returns TRBD1, unconfirmable since there is no DNA. CDR3 length equals 15 residues. The germline V gene encodes CDR1 SGHRS and CDR2 YFSETQ.

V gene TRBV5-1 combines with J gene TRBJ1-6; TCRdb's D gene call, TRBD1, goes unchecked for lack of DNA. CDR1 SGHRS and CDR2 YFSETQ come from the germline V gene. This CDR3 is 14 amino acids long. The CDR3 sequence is CASSSGTGGSPLHF. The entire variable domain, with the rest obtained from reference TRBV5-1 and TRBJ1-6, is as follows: KAGVTQTPRYLIKTRGQQVTLSCSPISGHRSVSWYQQTPGQGLQFLFEYFSETQRNKGNFPGRFSGRQFSNSRSEMNVSTLELGDSALYLCASSSGTGGSPLHFGNGTRLTVT.

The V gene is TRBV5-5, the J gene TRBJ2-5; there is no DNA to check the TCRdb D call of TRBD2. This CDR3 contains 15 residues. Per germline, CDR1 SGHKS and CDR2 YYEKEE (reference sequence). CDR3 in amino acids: CASSLVAGVTETQYF.

The CDR3 region is CSASPNHYGYTF. This sequence joins TRBV20-1 and TRBJ1-2. The CDR3 is 12 amino acids. Per the germline V gene, CDR1 is DFQATT and CDR2 is SNEGSKA (reference sequence).

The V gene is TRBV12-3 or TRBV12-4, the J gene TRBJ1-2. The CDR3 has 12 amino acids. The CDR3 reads CASSLLLDGYTF.

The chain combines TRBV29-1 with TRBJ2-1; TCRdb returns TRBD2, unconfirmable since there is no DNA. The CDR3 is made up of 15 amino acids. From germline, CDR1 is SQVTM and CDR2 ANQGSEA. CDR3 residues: CSVRPGLQEGYEQFF.